One sample yielded the 28 T cell receptor beta chains listed below, sequenced in a study of shared clonotypes between healthy human individuals (TCRdb year 2020). CD8 naive samples were obtained by positive selection for CCR7 among CD45RO-negative cells, yielding a CD45RA+CCR7+ population from which TemRA cells were excluded. Receptors were amplified or captured by the immunoSEQ multiplex PCR assay. In TCRdb, the immuneACCESS table is reduced to in-frame sequences with V and J assigned. These tables do not hold every clone; where another copy was compared, an unresolved V gene accounts for under half, and the others remain unexplained. For this sample there are around 1,900,000 clones; just over 90% appear just once. Around 1.7% of the sample rests with the top ten. The sequencing input was naive CD8+ T cells from PBMCs. The intended sense of this specimen's cell subset or site label: CD45RA+CCR7+. The receptors come from a man aged 18 to 29 in good health. Some clones in this sample may be carry-over from other donors' samples.

A word on this clone: Other DNA sequences from this sample encode an identical CDR3 as well. In nucleotides, the CDR3 is TGTGCCAGTAGTATTGGTCTTCACTCCTACGAGCAGTACTTC. This gives the protein CASSIGLHSYEQYF. The chain uses TRBV19 and TRBJ2-7, with D unresolved. V was pared by 3 bases and J by 0 bases, with 9 bases between. The CDR3 is made up of 14 amino acids. In germline, CDR1 is LNHDA, CDR2 SQIVND (reference sequence).

V is TRBV7-9 and J is TRBJ2-1; no reliable D call. Germline CDR1 is SEHNR and CDR2 is FQNEAQ (reference sequence). V dropped 0 bases and J dropped 4 bases, with 10 bases sitting between them. This CDR3 is built from 15 residues. In DNA form, the CDR3 reads TGTGCCAGCAGCTTAGCCTACACAGTTTACAATGAGCAGTTCTTC. Protein: CASSLAYTVYNEQFF. The variable domain in full, with the rest retrieved from reference TRBV7-9 and TRBJ2-1, is DTGVSQNPRHKITKRGQNVTFRCDPISEHNRLYWYRQTLGQGPEFLTYFQNEAQLEKSRLLSDRFSAERPKGSFSTLEIQRTEQGDSAMYLCASSLAYTVYNEQFFGPGTRLTVL.

Note on this clone: A much bigger clone sits one base away, suggesting this may be a read error. Other DNA sequences in the same sample also yield this CDR3. CDR3 in DNA: TGTGCCAGCAGTGACAGGTTGAACACTGAAGCTTTCTTT. Translating gives CASSDRLNTEAFF. The chain combines TRBV28 with TRBJ1-1; tentatively, D is TRBD1 (6 bases). The ends were cut back, 5 bases at V and 0 bases at J, with 7 bases in the middle. CDR1 MDHEN and CDR2 SYDVKM come from the germline V gene. The CDR3 is 13 amino acids.

J is TRBJ2-1 and V is TRBV4-2; 9 nucleotides align to TRBD1. This CDR3 is 13 amino acids long. Germline CDR1 is LGHNA and CDR2 is YNFKEQ. V was pared by 8 bases and J by 7 bases, with 6 bases of the junction left unmatched. For the CDR3, the DNA is TGTGCCAGCGGACAGGGGATAGAAAATGAGCAGTTCTTC. Encoded protein: CASGQGIENEQFF.

The chain recombines TRBV27 with TRBJ2-7, with D possibly matching TRBD2 (6 bases). This CDR3 comprises 12 residues. V lost 7 bases to trimming and J lost 5 bases, with 12 bases between them. Looked up from germline, CDR1 is MNHEY and CDR2 is SMNVEV (reference sequence). The CDR3 sequence: CASTPGGHEQYF. DNA of the CDR3: TGTGCCAGCACCCCCGGGGGTCACGAGCAGTACTTC.

This clone was seen a handful of times. The chain links TRBV28 to TRBJ2-3; 7 bases are shared with TRBD1. CDR3 length: 15 amino acids. Germline CDR1 reads MDHEN; CDR2 reads SYDVKM. The J segment lost 1 base and the V segment lost 3 bases, leaving 4 bases of the junction unmatched. This CDR3 is CASSLTGFGTDTQYF. The CDR3 DNA reads TGTGCCAGCAGTTTGACAGGGTTCGGCACAGATACGCAGTATTTT.

This rearrangement joins TRBV4-1 to TRBJ1-1; D possibly corresponds to TRBD1 (6 bases). Germline V gene data show CDR1 as MGHRA and CDR2 as YSYEKL. The CDR3 is 15 amino acids. V lost 4 bases and J lost 1, with 13 bases in between. CDR3 in DNA: TGCGCCAGCAGCCTTGTGGACAGAGAGAACACTGAAGCTTTCTTT. Translated, it gives CASSLVDRENTEAFF.

V usage is TRBV28 and J usage is TRBJ1-5, with D unresolved. V shed 5 bases and J shed 7 bases, with 15 bases lying between them. The CDR3 has 14 amino acids. Germline V gene sequence: CDR1 MDHEN, CDR2 SYDVKM. CDR3 in amino acids: CASSLTIVRQPQHF. The CDR3 coding sequence is TGTGCCAGCAGTCTGACTATCGTAAGGCAGCCCCAGCATTTT.

The chain combines TRBV27 with TRBJ2-2, with D possibly TRBD1 on 6 matching bases. Germline lookup yields CDR1 MNHEY and CDR2 SMNVEV (reference sequence). The CDR3 has 15 amino acids. V lost 5 bases, J lost 0 bases, and 10 bases lay in between. The CDR3 bases are TGTGCCAGCAGTATCCGACAGGCGAACACCGGGGAGCTGTTTTTT. This gives the protein CASSIRQANTGELFF.

Worth noting for this clone: A junction end diverges from the germline sequence, so it may reflect a read error. V usage is TRBV7-6 and J usage is TRBJ1-2, with D maybe TRBD1 (5 bases). Germline V gene sequence: CDR1 SGHVS, CDR2 FNYEAQ. This CDR3 spans 11 amino acids. CDR3 in DNA: TGTCCCAGGGAATGTGGCTATGGCTACACCTTC. It specifies CPRECGYGYTF.

J is TRBJ2-7 and V is TRBV4-1; 11 bases are a match to TRBD1. Germline V gene data show CDR1 as MGHRA and CDR2 as YSYEKL. Trimming cost V 3 bases and J 3 bases; bases outside gene matches: 10. This CDR3 contains 17 residues. In DNA, the CDR3 is TGCGCCAGCAGCCACGGCCTCAGGACAGGGGGCCTCTACGAGCAGTACTTC. Protein product: CASSHGLRTGGLYEQYF.

The V call is TRBV7-6, the J call TRBJ1-4, with a possible D match to TRBD1 (5 bases). CDR3 length: 15 residues. The V gene's germline CDR1 is SGHVS and CDR2 FNYEAQ. Trimming shortened V by 2 bases and J by 6 bases, and 13 bases separated the two germline ends. The CDR3 protein is CASSLIHGADEKLFF. CDR3 nucleotide sequence: TGTGCCAGCAGCTTAATTCATGGGGCAGATGAAAAACTGTTTTTT. Combining the CDR3 with reference TRBV7-6 and TRBJ1-4 gives the whole variable domain GAGVSQSPRYKVTKRGQDVALRCDPISGHVSLYWYRQALGQGPEFLTYFNYEAQQDKSGLPNDRFSAERPEGSISTLTIQRTEQRDSAMYRCASSLIHGADEKLFFGSGTQLSVL.

The rearrangement joins TRBV28 to TRBJ2-7; the D is unclear. Trimming shortened V by 2 bases and J by 2 bases, and 13 bases separated the two germline ends. CDR3 size: 15 residues. CDR1 and CDR2 (germline): MDHEN, SYDVKM. The CDR3 loop is CASSLSRVSPYEQYF. The CDR3 nucleotides read TGTGCCAGCAGTTTAAGCCGTGTATCCCCCTACGAGCAGTACTTC.

The chain couples TRBV11-1 to TRBJ2-3; D gene ambiguous. The CDR3 extends over 14 amino acids. V was shortened by 2 bases and J by 2 bases, with 8 bases between the two germline ends. Germline values: CDR1 SGHAT, CDR2 FQDESV (reference sequence). The chain's CDR3 is CASSLSLITDTQYF. The CDR3 region has the DNA TGTGCCAGCAGCTTATCCCTGATCACAGATACGCAGTATTTT.

The V gene is TRBV27, the J gene TRBJ1-1; D is perhaps TRBD1 (6 bases). V lost 5 bases and J 1 base, leaving 14 bases between the germline ends. Germline V lookup: CDR1 MNHEY, CDR2 SMNVEV (reference sequence). The CDR3 is 15 amino acids. CDR3: CASSSGATGNTEAFF. CDR3 coding DNA: TGTGCCAGCAGTAGTGGAGCGACAGGGAACACTGAAGCTTTCTTT.

This chain links TRBV6-6 with TRBJ2-5; weak D call: TRBD2 (5 bases). Trimming took off 5 bases at V and 4 bases at J, with 17 bases between the two ends. The CDR3 length is 15 residues. The germline V gene encodes CDR1 MNHNY and CDR2 SVGAGI (reference sequence). CDR3 nucleotides: TGTGCCAGCAGTGATCCTACGGACTTGCGAGAGACCCAGTACTTC. This encodes CASSDPTDLRETQYF.

CDR3 in amino acids: CASSAGQGGGYTF. CDR3 sequence (DNA): TGTGCCAGCAGCGCGGGACAGGGTGGCGGCTACACCTTC. V is TRBV6-1 and J is TRBJ1-2, with TRBD1 identical over 9 bases. CDR1 MNHNS and CDR2 SASEGT come from the germline V gene. This CDR3 spans 13 amino acids. Germline trimming cut 6 bases from V and 8 bases from J; bases unmatched to any gene: 7.

About this clone itself: Other DNA sequences of this sample code for an identical CDR3. This sequence joins TRBV7-9 and TRBJ1-2; unclear D gene. V lost 1 base, J lost 4 bases, and 10 bases lay in between. The germline V gene encodes CDR1 SEHNR and CDR2 FQNEAQ (reference sequence). The CDR3 spans 14 residues. The CDR3 is CASSLGAGPYGYTF. CDR3 DNA sequence: TGTGCCAGCAGCTTAGGTGCAGGTCCCTATGGCTACACCTTC.

Notes on this clone: The same CDR3 can be traced to other DNA sequences in this sample. J is TRBJ2-5 and V is TRBV7-9; D gene uncertain. Germline V gene data show CDR1 as SEHNR and CDR2 as FQNEAQ (reference sequence). Trimming cost V 6 bases and J 4 bases, with 6 bases left between them. The CDR3 has 11 amino acids. CDR3 sequence (DNA): TGTGCCAGCAGTTACGGAGAGACCCAGTACTTC. Protein product: CASSYGETQYF.

The chain carries TRBV28 and TRBJ1-5; D is undetermined. Germline CDR1 is MDHEN and CDR2 is SYDVKM. Trimming stripped 6 bases from V and 5 bases from J, with 20 bases between. CDR3 length equals 16 residues. The chain's CDR3 is CASSQITGSEDQPQHF. CDR3 coding DNA: TGTGCCAGCAGCCAAATAACGGGGAGTGAGGATCAGCCCCAGCATTTT.

The CDR3 is CASSLEAGGPYEQYF. CDR3 nucleotides: TGTGCCAGCAGCTTAGAGGCGGGAGGCCCCTACGAGCAGTACTTC. The chain uses TRBV11-1 and TRBJ2-7; TRBD2 matches at 8 bases. This CDR3 is 15 amino acids long. V was clipped by 1 base and J by 2 bases; unmatched bases: 4. Per the germline V gene, CDR1 is SGHAT and CDR2 is FQDESV (reference sequence).

The chain employs TRBV18 and TRBJ2-1; 11 nucleotides line up with TRBD2. V gave up 2 bases and J gave up 3 bases; unmatched junction bases: 6. The germline V gene has CDR1 KGHSH and CDR2 LQKENI. The CDR3 is 17 residues long. The CDR3 is CASSPGGLAVIYNEQFF. The CDR3 bases are TGTGCCAGCTCACCAGGGGGACTAGCGGTTATCTACAATGAGCAGTTCTTC.

V gene TRBV13 combines with J gene TRBJ2-1; D not certain. From germline, CDR1 is PRHDT and CDR2 FYEKMQ (reference sequence). V was pared by 3 bases and J by 0 bases, with 9 bases between. This CDR3 is 15 amino acids long. The CDR3 nucleotides are TGTGCCAGCAGCTTGGACGGTAACTCCTACAATGAGCAGTTCTTC. Protein sequence: CASSLDGNSYNEQFF.

V usage is TRBV28 and J usage is TRBJ2-7; TRBD2 is a possible D gene (6 bases). This CDR3 spans 14 amino acids. V gave up 6 bases and J gave up 4 bases, with 16 bases separating them. CDR1 and CDR2 (germline): MDHEN, SYDVKM. CDR3 nucleotides: TGTGCCAGCAGGGCCGGAGGGGCAGGTTACGAGCAGTACTTC. Protein: CASRAGGAGYEQYF.

As regards this clone: Other DNA variants within this sample encode the same CDR3. V usage is TRBV27 and J usage is TRBJ2-7, with D unclear. Trimming removed 3 bases at V and 4 bases at J, with 10 bases between. Germline V gene sequence: CDR1 MNHEY, CDR2 SMNVEV (reference sequence). CDR3 length: 13 amino acids. DNA of the CDR3: TGTGCCAGCAGTTTCGGAACTACGTACGAGCAGTACTTC. Its translation: CASSFGTTYEQYF.

The rearrangement uses TRBV29-1 and TRBJ2-1; 7 positions agree with TRBD1. Germline V gene sequence: CDR1 SQVTM, CDR2 ANQGSEA. The CDR3 length is 14 residues. J lost 3 bases, V lost 4 bases, and 6 bases had no gene match. In nucleotides, the CDR3 is TGCAGCGTTGGTGGACAGGAAATCTACAATGAGCAGTTCTTC. Translation: CSVGGQEIYNEQFF.

V is TRBV29-1 and J is TRBJ1-1; D is undetermined. The CDR3 contains 14 residues. V gave up 4 bases and J gave up 0 bases, with 12 bases separating them. Per the germline V gene, CDR1 is SQVTM and CDR2 is ANQGSEA. The CDR3 DNA reads TGCAGCGTTGTAGTTACTAACTTGAACACTGAAGCTTTCTTT. Translating it yields CSVVVTNLNTEAFF. Looking up the rest from reference TRBV29-1 and TRBJ1-1 gives the full variable domain: SAVISQKPSRDICQRGTSLTIQCQVDSQVTMMFWYRQQPGQSLTLIATANQGSEATYESGFVIDKFPISRPNLTFSTLTVSNMSPEDSSIYLCSVVVTNLNTEAFFGQGTRLTVV.

This clone was seen a few times. Other DNA sequences from this sample encode an identical CDR3 as well. This rearrangement joins TRBV6-6 to TRBJ2-2; D remains unclear. Trimming removed 9 bases at V and 5 bases at J, with 10 bases between. CDR3 length: 12 residues. Per germline, CDR1 MNHNY and CDR2 SVGAGI (reference sequence). As DNA, the CDR3 is TGTGCCAGTTCCCCGCGTACCGGGGAGCTGTTTTTT. Translation: CASSPRTGELFF.